This passage covers 26 T cell receptor beta chains from one sample sequenced in a study of blood T cell repertoires in COVID-19. Using immunoSEQ multiplex PCR, the repertoire was profiled, and TCRdb retains in-frame clones only, with some absent. The table lists 200,000 to 250,000 clones, around 87% of them singletons, with approximately 3% in the top ten. Input material: peripheral blood. These TCRs come from a woman between 25 and 40 years old who had recovered from COVID-19.

The chain combines TRBV11-2 with TRBJ2-7, with 10 nucleotides matching TRBD2. Germline V gene sequence: CDR1 SGHAT, CDR2 FQNNGV. This CDR3 contains 14 residues. V shed 6 bases, J shed 3 bases, and the junction held 5 bases outside the gene matches. DNA for the CDR3: TGTGCCAGCAGGCGTCCTAGCGGGGGCTACGAGCAGTACTTC. This codes for CASRRPSGGYEQYF.

This clone came up once. The V and J genes are TRBV3-1 (or the pseudogene TRBV3-2) and TRBJ2-1; 9 bases are shared with TRBD2. The CDR3 sequence is 14 residues long. V trimming: 4 bases; J trimming: 4 bases; junction bases outside the gene matches: 2. CDR1 LGHDT and CDR2 YNNKEL come from the germline V gene (reference sequence). Written as DNA, the CDR3 is TGTGCCAGCAGCCCGACTAGCGGTTACAATGAGCAGTTCTTC. Translated: CASSPTSGYNEQFF.

The J gene is TRBJ2-3, the V gene TRBV4-2; D not certain. CDR3 length: 14 amino acids. Germline loops: CDR1 LGHNA, CDR2 YNFKEQ. Trimming pared 3 bases from V and 0 bases from J, leaving 7 bases between. This chain's CDR3 is CASSQSGSTDTQYF. In DNA, the CDR3 is TGTGCCAGCAGCCAGTCCGGGAGCACAGATACGCAGTATTTT.

This clone was seen just once. The chain links TRBV9 to TRBJ2-5; TRBD2 matches 13 bases. With V trimmed by 3 bases and J by 2 bases, 4 bases remained unmatched. The CDR3 loop spans 16 amino acids. Germline V CDR1 and CDR2: SGDLS, YYNGEE. Written as DNA, the CDR3 is TGTGCCAGCAGCGCGGGACTAGCGGGGCCTCAAGAGACCCAGTACTTC. Protein sequence: CASSAGLAGPQETQYF.

The V call is TRBV19, the J call TRBJ1-5; 9 bases match TRBD1. Trimming removed 7 bases from V and 7 bases from J; junction bases left unmatched: 11. The CDR3 sequence is 15 residues long. Germline V lookup: CDR1 LNHDA, CDR2 SQIVND (reference sequence). The CDR3 is CASTTGQGIPQPQHF. The CDR3 DNA is TGTGCCAGTACCACGGGACAGGGAATTCCCCAGCCCCAGCATTTT.

This clone came up a few times. The chain combines TRBV27 with TRBJ1-5; tentatively, D is TRBD1 (6 bases). Germline V gene data show CDR1 as MNHEY and CDR2 as SMNVEV (reference sequence). The CDR3 sequence is 15 residues long. The germline V and J ends were trimmed by 8 bases and 5 bases, with 19 bases remaining between them. The CDR3 coding sequence is TGTGCCAGCCCCATTAGGACAGTCGGCGATCAGCCCCAGCATTTT. The encoded protein is CASPIRTVGDQPQHF.

The rearrangement joins TRBV7-9 to TRBJ2-5, with TRBD2 identical over 15 bases. The germline gives CDR1 SEHNR, CDR2 FQNEAQ (reference sequence). The CDR3 covers 19 residues. V shed 5 bases, J shed 0 bases, and the junction held 10 bases outside the gene matches. CDR3 in amino acids: CASSPTPGTSGRYQETQYF. DNA for the CDR3: TGTGCCAGCAGCCCGACTCCCGGGACTAGCGGGAGGTACCAAGAGACCCAGTACTTC.

With respect to this clone: A read error may account for a junction end that differs from germline. This chain connects TRBV2 to TRBJ2-1, with D maybe TRBD2 (5 bases). Per germline, CDR1 SNHLY and CDR2 FYNNEI. This CDR3 spans 12 amino acids. The CDR3 DNA reads as TGTGCCAGTAGTGAGGGCCTTAAGATGCAGTTCTTC. It specifies CASSEGLKMQFF.

The chain has TRBV5-1 and TRBJ2-6; no clear D. The V gene lost 0 bases and the J gene lost 0 bases, with 7 bases spanning the gap. This CDR3 spans 16 amino acids. CDR1 and CDR2 from the germline V gene are SGHRS and YFSETQ. CDR3 sequence reads: CASSLGAVSGANVLTF. CDR3 in DNA: TGCGCCAGCAGCTTGGGGGCTGTCTCTGGGGCCAACGTCCTGACTTTC.

The chain joins TRBV19 to TRBJ1-2; TRBD1 might be the D (6 bases). V lost 3 bases and J 6 bases, leaving 11 bases between the germline ends. The germline CDR1 and CDR2 sequences are LNHDA and SQIVND (reference sequence). CDR3 size: 13 residues. CDR3 loop: CASSITGKDGYTF. CDR3 nucleotides: TGTGCCAGTAGTATTACAGGGAAGGATGGCTACACCTTC.

The chain links TRBV27 to TRBJ2-7; unclear D gene. Deletions cut 6 bases from V and 5 bases from J, with 11 bases between. The germline V gene has CDR1 MNHEY and CDR2 SMNVEV (reference sequence). The CDR3 loop spans 12 amino acids. In DNA form, the CDR3 reads TGTGCCAGCAGGGGCATCGGCGACGAGCAGTACTTC. Translating it yields CASRGIGDEQYF.

A single count supports this clone. This specimen includes other DNA sequences encoding the same CDR3. The chain joins TRBV6-4 to TRBJ2-3, with a weak D call TRBD1 (6 bases). The germline V and J ends were trimmed by 4 bases and 1 base, with 6 bases remaining between them. This CDR3 has 13 residues. From germline, CDR1 is MRHNA and CDR2 SNTAGT. The CDR3 region is CASSAGGTDTQYF. Written as DNA, the CDR3 is TGTGCCAGCAGTGCAGGGGGCACAGATACGCAGTATTTT.

This rearrangement joins TRBV2 to TRBJ2-5; D remains ambiguous. V was clipped by 0 bases and J by 2 bases, with 4 bases between them. In germline, CDR1 is SNHLY, CDR2 FYNNEI. The CDR3 loop spans 13 amino acids. CDR3 region: CASSEARQETQYF. In nucleotides, the CDR3 is TGTGCCAGCAGTGAAGCGAGGCAAGAGACCCAGTACTTC. The full variable domain, rest sourced from reference TRBV2 and TRBJ2-5, is EPEVTQTPSHQVTQMGQEVILRCVPISNHLYFYWYRQILGQKVEFLVSFYNNEISEKSEIFDDQFSVERPDGSNFTLKIRSTKLEDSAMYFCASSEARQETQYFGPGTRLLVL.

This rearrangement joins TRBV7-9 to TRBJ1-2; TRBD1 aligns across 7 bases. CDR1 and CDR2 from the germline V gene are SEHNR and FQNEAQ (reference sequence). There are 13 residues in the CDR3. J was trimmed by 7 bases and V by 8 bases; bases with no gene match: 10. The CDR3 DNA is TGTGCCAGCTTACGGGACAGCAAATCTGGCTACACCTTC. Its protein is CASLRDSKSGYTF.

This chain joins TRBV24-1 and TRBJ1-3, with 9 bases aligning to TRBD1. Trimming took 4 bases from V and 6 from J; bases not matched to a gene: 18. Germline assignment: CDR1 KGHDR and CDR2 SFDVKD. The length of the CDR3 is 19 residues. The CDR3 reads CATSDPLAVDRGRVNTIYF. CDR3 nucleotides: TGTGCCACCAGTGACCCCTTAGCCGTGGACAGGGGACGAGTAAACACCATATATTTT.

CDR3 protein: CASSLEGQTFYGYTF. The CDR3 nucleotides read TGTGCCAGCAGTTTAGAGGGACAGACGTTCTATGGCTACACCTTC. This chain links TRBV27 with TRBJ1-2; 7 bases agree with TRBD1. The CDR3 is 15 residues long. Per the germline V gene, CDR1 is MNHEY and CDR2 is SMNVEV (reference sequence). The trim removed 2 bases at V and 4 bases at J, leaving 7 bases unmatched.

The J gene is TRBJ1-2, the V gene TRBV7-2; tentative D call: TRBD1 (6 bases). From germline, CDR1 is SGHTA and CDR2 FQGNSA. The germline V and J ends were trimmed by 1 base and 5 bases, with 14 bases remaining between them. This CDR3 contains 15 residues. In nucleotides, the CDR3 is TGTGCCAGCAGCTTAGAGGGAACAGGGAAATATGGCTACACCTTC. Its protein is CASSLEGTGKYGYTF.

The sample holds one count of this clone. The chain employs TRBV7-6 and TRBJ1-2; the D is unclear. The CDR3 is made up of 14 amino acids. Germline V CDR1 and CDR2: SGHVS, FNYEAQ. Trimming took 2 bases from V and 2 from J, leaving 9 bases between them. CDR3 nucleotide sequence: TGTGCCAGCAGCTTATATGGCGGAAACTATGGCTACACCTTC. Its translation is CASSLYGGNYGYTF. Full variable domain (rest looked up from reference TRBV7-6 and TRBJ1-2): GAGVSQSPRYKVTKRGQDVALRCDPISGHVSLYWYRQALGQGPEFLTYFNYEAQQDKSGLPNDRFSAERPEGSISTLTIQRTEQRDSAMYRCASSLYGGNYGYTFGSGTRLTVV.

The chain has TRBV7-2 and TRBJ1-1; D may be TRBD1 (5 bases). The germline V gene encodes CDR1 SGHTA and CDR2 FQGNSA. This CDR3 has 14 residues. The V end lost 4 bases, the J end lost 3 bases, and 12 bases lay between the germline ends. The CDR3 loop reads CASSYSPGYTEAFF. The CDR3 nucleotides are TGTGCCAGCAGCTACTCACCAGGGTACACTGAAGCTTTCTTT.

In its sample, this clone was seen a few times. The J gene is TRBJ1-6, the V gene TRBV7-6; 10 bases are shared with TRBD1. The germline V gene has CDR1 SGHVS and CDR2 FNYEAQ. The CDR3 extends over 16 amino acids. V was clipped by 4 bases and J by 9 bases; unmatched bases: 9. The CDR3 loop reads CASSSLYRDRGSPLHF. The DNA for the CDR3 is TGTGCCAGCAGCTCCCTCTACCGGGACAGGGGTTCACCCCTCCACTTT.

This chain links TRBV27 with TRBJ1-2; possibly TRBD1 for D (6 bases). V lost 4 bases and J 4 bases, leaving 13 bases between the germline ends. There are 14 residues in the CDR3. The germline V gene has CDR1 MNHEY and CDR2 SMNVEV (reference sequence). CDR3 coding DNA: TGTGCCAGCAGTTCGCAGGGGCAGGGCTATGGCTACACCTTC. Its protein product is CASSSQGQGYGYTF.

The chain combines TRBV5-1 with TRBJ2-5; TRBD2 matches 8 bases. This CDR3 contains 15 residues. Trimming removed 0 bases from V and 4 bases from J; junction bases left unmatched: 5. The germline V gene has CDR1 SGHRS and CDR2 YFSETQ. The CDR3, as DNA: TGCGCCAGCAGCTTGGGAGCGGGGGCCGGAGAGACCCAGTACTTC. The encoded protein is CASSLGAGAGETQYF.

The chain links TRBV10-3 to TRBJ1-2; 7 bases align to TRBD1. Germline values: CDR1 ENHRY, CDR2 SYGVKD. The CDR3 is made up of 16 amino acids. With 3 bases clipped from V and 3 bases from J, the junction kept 10 bases outside the gene matches. DNA of the CDR3: TGTGCCATCAGTGACGTCGGGCGACAGGGTTACTATGGCTACACCTTC. The encoded protein is CAISDVGRQGYYGYTF.

The J gene is TRBJ2-5, the V gene TRBV19; weak D call: TRBD1 (6 bases). V was pared by 3 bases and J by 1 base, with 15 bases between. Germline values: CDR1 LNHDA, CDR2 SQIVND (reference sequence). The CDR3 runs to 16 residues. The CDR3 protein is CASSISIPTGQETQYF. The CDR3 nucleotides are TGTGCCAGTAGTATTTCTATCCCGACAGGCCAAGAGACCCAGTACTTC.

The rearrangement links TRBV6-2 or TRBV6-3 to TRBJ1-5; TRBD1 aligns across 7 bases. V gave up 5 bases and J gave up 6 bases; unmatched junction bases: 7. The germline CDR1 and CDR2 sequences are MNHEY and SVGEGT. The CDR3 sequence is 14 residues long. The chain's CDR3 is CASSLRQGLQPQHF. CDR3 DNA sequence: TGTGCCAGCAGTCTACGACAGGGTCTTCAGCCCCAGCATTTT.

J is TRBJ1-5 and V is TRBV6-2 or TRBV6-3; 7 nucleotides match TRBD1. Per germline, CDR1 MNHEY and CDR2 SVGEGT. V shed 1 base and J 2 bases; nucleotides not matched to a gene: 8. The CDR3 has 17 residues. The CDR3 region has the DNA TGTGCCAGCAGTTACTTCAGGGGGATGGGTGGCAATCAGCCCCAGCATTTT. Residues: CASSYFRGMGGNQPQHF.